This T cell receptor beta chain was sequenced during a study of PD-1 blockade in mismatch repair-deficient tumors. TCRdb's table, derived via immunoSEQ multiplex PCR, lists solely in-frame clones and lacks some. Of 120,000 or so clones detected, about 88% appear once; the ten largest clones hold approximately 12%. CDR1 and CDR2 from the germline V gene are MNHEY and SMNVEV (reference sequence). This CDR3 spans 14 amino acids. The V end was cut by 5 bases, the J end by 8 bases, with 18 bases between. The gene calls are TRBV27 and TRBJ1-2; tentative D call: TRBD1 (6 bases). This TCR came from an adult with mismatch repair-deficient cancer. Sample: peripheral blood, taken 44 weeks after starting pembrolizumab. The CDR3 region is CASSPRGGLGGYTF. The CDR3 nucleotides read TGTGCCAGCAGTCCCCGGGGGGGGCTGGGGGGCTACACCTTC.